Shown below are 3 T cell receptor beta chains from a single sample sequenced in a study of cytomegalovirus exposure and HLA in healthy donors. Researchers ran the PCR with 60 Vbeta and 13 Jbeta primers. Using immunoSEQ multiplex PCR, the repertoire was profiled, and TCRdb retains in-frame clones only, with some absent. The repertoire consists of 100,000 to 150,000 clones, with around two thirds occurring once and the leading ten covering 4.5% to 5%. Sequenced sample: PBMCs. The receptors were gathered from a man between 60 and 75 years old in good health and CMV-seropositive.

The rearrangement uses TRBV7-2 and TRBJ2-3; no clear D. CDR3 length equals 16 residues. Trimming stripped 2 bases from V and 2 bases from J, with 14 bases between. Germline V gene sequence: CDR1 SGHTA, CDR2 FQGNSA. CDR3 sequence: CASSLTIQVYTDTQYF. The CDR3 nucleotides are TGTGCCAGCAGCTTAACCATCCAGGTCTACACAGATACGCAGTATTTT. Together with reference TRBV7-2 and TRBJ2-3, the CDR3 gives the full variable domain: GAGVSQSPSNKVTEKGKDVELRCDPISGHTALYWYRQSLGQGLEFLIYFQGNSAPDKSGLPSDRFSAERTGGSVSTLTIQRTQQEDSAVYLCASSLTIQVYTDTQYFGPGTRLTVL.

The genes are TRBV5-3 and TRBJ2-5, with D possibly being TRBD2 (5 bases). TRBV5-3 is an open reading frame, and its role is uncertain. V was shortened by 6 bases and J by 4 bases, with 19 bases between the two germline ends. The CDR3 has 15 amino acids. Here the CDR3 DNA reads TGTGCCAGAACAAGTCCTCCGGACTGGATAGAGACCCAGTACTTC. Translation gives CARTSPPDWIETQYF.

This chain's CDR3 is CASSLVGRVETQYF. The CDR3 bases are TGTGCCAGCAGCTTAGTGGGCAGGGTTGAGACCCAGTACTTC. V is TRBV7-3 and J is TRBJ2-5; a possible D gene is TRBD1 (5 bases). The CDR3 spans 14 residues. V lost 2 bases to trimming and J lost 5 bases, with 12 bases between them. Germline V lookup: CDR1 SGHTA, CDR2 FQGTGA.